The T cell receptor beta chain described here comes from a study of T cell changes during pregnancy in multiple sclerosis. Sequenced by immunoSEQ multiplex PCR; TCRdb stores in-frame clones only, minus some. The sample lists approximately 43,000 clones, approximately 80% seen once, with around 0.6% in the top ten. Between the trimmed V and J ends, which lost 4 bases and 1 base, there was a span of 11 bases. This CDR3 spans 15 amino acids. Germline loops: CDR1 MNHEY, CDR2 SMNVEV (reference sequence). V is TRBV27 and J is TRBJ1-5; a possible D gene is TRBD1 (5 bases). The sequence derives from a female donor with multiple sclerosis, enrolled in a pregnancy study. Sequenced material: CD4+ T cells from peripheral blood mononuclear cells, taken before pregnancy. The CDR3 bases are TGTGCCAGCAGTTCATTGGGGCCCAGCAATCAGCCCCAGCATTTT. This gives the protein CASSSLGPSNQPQHF.